One and the same sample provided the 8 T cell receptor beta chains below, sequenced in a study of blood T cell repertoires in COVID-19. Sequencing used immunoSEQ multiplex PCR; TCRdb keeps in-frame clones, though not all of them. The sample has under 85,000 clones; roughly 90% are singletons. Input material: peripheral blood. These receptor sequences come from a man aged 50 to 60 with acute or convalescent COVID-19.

The chain links TRBV10-2 to TRBJ2-2; weak D call: TRBD1 (6 bases). Germline V lookup: CDR1 WSHSY, CDR2 SAAADI. Trimming cost V 6 bases and J 9 bases, with 14 bases left between them. This CDR3 spans 13 amino acids. The CDR3 spells CASSGTPFRELFF. CDR3 nucleotides: TGCGCCAGCAGCGGGACACCCTTTCGGGAGCTGTTTTTT.

This chain links TRBV18 with TRBJ2-7, with 10 bases aligning to TRBD1. The length of the CDR3 is 15 residues. The V gene end was trimmed by 3 bases and the J gene end by 5 bases; junction bases not matched to a gene: 7. CDR1 is KGHSH, CDR2 LQKENI, per germline. The CDR3 region is CASSPTGTGVNEQYF. CDR3 DNA sequence: TGTGCCAGCTCACCTACCGGGACAGGGGTGAACGAGCAGTACTTC.

CDR3 DNA: TGTGCCTGGAGTCCCCCTAGGGAGCGGGAGATGGATACGCAGTATTTT. Amino acid sequence: CAWSPPREREMDTQYF. This chain joins TRBV30 and TRBJ2-3, with TRBD2 identical over 8 bases. Germline V gene lookup returns CDR1 GTSNPN and CDR2 SVGIG (reference sequence). The CDR3 covers 16 residues. The V gene end was trimmed by 2 bases and the J gene end by 6 bases; junction bases not matched to a gene: 13.

This sequence joins TRBV3-1 (or the pseudogene TRBV3-2) and TRBJ1-4, with D tentatively TRBD1 (5 bases). The CDR3 covers 16 residues. V was shortened by 0 bases and J by 3 bases, with 11 bases between the two germline ends. CDR1 LGHDT and CDR2 YNNKEL come from the germline V gene (reference sequence). The CDR3 region has the DNA TGTGCCAGCAGCCAAGATAGGGGAGGGCCTAATGAAAAACTGTTTTTT. Protein product: CASSQDRGGPNEKLFF.

The chain has TRBV10-1 and TRBJ2-2; D not resolved. The length of the CDR3 is 13 residues. Trimming took off 2 bases at V and 9 bases at J, with 10 bases between the two ends. In germline, CDR1 is WNHNN, CDR2 SYGVQD (reference sequence). The CDR3 spells CASSEEAFRELFF. DNA of the CDR3: TGCGCCAGCAGTGAGGAGGCTTTCCGGGAGCTGTTTTTT.

CDR3 protein: CATSERSRETQYF. DNA for the CDR3: TGTGCCACCAGTGAGCGGAGTAGAGAGACCCAGTACTTC. The chain joins TRBV24-1 to TRBJ2-5; D is undetermined. The V gene's germline CDR1 is KGHDR and CDR2 SFDVKD. Between the trimmed V and J ends, which lost 4 bases and 4 bases, there was a span of 9 bases. The CDR3 runs to 13 residues.

This clone appeared once. The chain links TRBV4-2 to TRBJ2-2; D ambiguous. The CDR3 spans 15 residues. Trimming pared 1 base from V and 1 base from J, leaving 7 bases between. CDR1 and CDR2 from the germline V gene are LGHNA and YNFKEQ. The CDR3 reads CASSQGARNTGELFF. As DNA, the CDR3 is TGTGCCAGCAGCCAAGGGGCCCGGAACACCGGGGAGCTGTTTTTT.

This clone was picked up one time. The V call is TRBV28, the J call TRBJ1-3; TRBD1 matches 8 bases. The CDR3 extends over 17 amino acids. Germline V gene lookup returns CDR1 MDHEN and CDR2 SYDVKM. The V segment lost 5 bases and the J segment 0 bases; nucleotides outside the gene matches: 9. The CDR3: CASSPRTGKSSGNTIYF. The DNA of the CDR3 is TGTGCCAGCAGTCCCCGGACAGGGAAGAGCTCTGGAAACACCATATATTTT.